What follows describes a single T cell receptor (beta chain). As yet, its antigen is unknown. Donors counted as nominally healthy when sampled, yet unrecorded immune exposures were likely. These data belong to a study of cytomegalovirus exposure and HLA in healthy donors. The CDR3 contains 13 residues. From germline, CDR1 is SGHRS and CDR2 YFSETQ. Trimming cost V 2 bases and J 3 bases, with 9 bases left between them. Study-wide results and caveats: Rarity held for most TCR sequences, but there were some public TCRs that occurred in many donors. One cluster of highly shared sequence variants probably arose as a sequencing artifact.

PCR was performed using 60 Vbeta and 13 Jbeta primers. TCRdb's copy holds only in-frame clones and misses some; the assay was immunoSEQ multiplex PCR. The profile shows 75,000 to 95,000 clones, over 55% of them singletons. Material for sequencing was PBMCs. The chain has TRBV5-1 and TRBJ2-7; D ambiguous. The clonotype was recovered from a woman between 45 and 65 years old in good health and CMV-seropositive. This CDR3 is CASSFSVGYEQYF. The DNA of the CDR3 is TGCGCCAGCAGCTTTTCCGTCGGCTACGAGCAGTACTTC.